The 13 T cell receptor beta chains reported below all come from one sample, sequenced in a study of shared clonotypes between healthy human individuals. The assay was immunoSEQ multiplex PCR, and TCRdb's table has in-frame clones only and misses some. The sample has about 1 million clones; about 76% are singletons. Sequencing was carried out using memory CD4+ T cells sorted from blood. The subset here: CD45RA-negative fraction. These TCRs come from a man aged 18 to 35 in good health.

The rearrangement links TRBV19 to TRBJ2-1; 8 bases align to TRBD1. CDR3 length: 16 amino acids. Germline loops: CDR1 LNHDA, CDR2 SQIVND (reference sequence). Losses at the gene ends were 5 bases for V and 3 bases for J; bases not matched to a gene: 9. CDR3 protein: CASSPWQGALYNEQFF. DNA of the CDR3: TGTGCCAGTAGTCCCTGGCAGGGGGCCCTCTACAATGAGCAGTTCTTC.

The chain links TRBV10-3 to TRBJ1-3, with D possibly being TRBD1 (5 bases). CDR1 ENHRY and CDR2 SYGVKD come from the germline V gene. The length of the CDR3 is 15 residues. The V gene lost 7 bases and the J gene lost 0 bases, with 13 bases spanning the gap. The CDR3 sequence is CAIKGQSSSGNTIYF. The DNA of the CDR3 is TGTGCCATCAAGGGGCAGTCAAGCTCTGGAAACACCATATATTTT.

The genes are TRBV5-1 and TRBJ1-1; D gene ambiguous. The CDR3 is 13 amino acids. The ends were cut back, 6 bases at V and 2 bases at J, with 11 bases in the middle. CDR1 is SGHRS, CDR2 YFSETQ, per germline. The CDR3 region is CASTQDENTEAFF. The CDR3 region has the DNA TGCGCCAGCACCCAGGATGAAAACACTGAAGCTTTCTTT.

V is TRBV5-5 and J is TRBJ1-3; 7 bases are shared with TRBD1. Trimming at V came to 4 bases and at J to 0 bases, leaving 4 bases not matched to a gene. Germline V gene data show CDR1 as SGHKS and CDR2 as YYEKEE (reference sequence). This CDR3 comprises 15 residues. CDR3 sequence: CASSRDSSSGNTIYF. CDR3 sequence (DNA): TGTGCCAGCAGCCGGGACAGCTCCTCTGGAAACACCATATATTTT.

This chain connects TRBV5-6 to TRBJ2-1; TRBD2 aligns across 12 bases. There are 16 residues in the CDR3. With V trimmed by 5 bases and J by 1 base, 4 bases remained unmatched. CDR1 and CDR2 from the germline V gene are SGHDT and YYEEEE. The CDR3 loop reads CASSSSGRGSYNEQFF. For the CDR3, the DNA is TGTGCCAGCAGTTCTAGCGGGAGGGGGTCCTACAATGAGCAGTTCTTC.

This chain links TRBV21-1 with TRBJ2-1. TRBV21-1 is an annotated pseudogene. The CDR3 consists of 18 residues. CDR3 region: CASSKNCTDLSSYNEQFF. DNA of the CDR3: TGTGCCAGCAGCAAAAATTGTACGGACCTCAGCTCCTACAATGAGCAGTTCTTC.

V and J are TRBV5-1 and TRBJ2-5; D is uncertain. Germline CDR1 SGHRS, CDR2 YFSETQ. The CDR3 has 14 residues. Trimming cost V 4 bases and J 0 bases, with 10 bases left between them. The CDR3: CASSPPGHQETQYF. The DNA for the CDR3 is TGCGCCAGCAGCCCCCCCGGACACCAAGAGACCCAGTACTTC.

The chain joins TRBV19 to TRBJ2-4, with TRBD2 identical over 9 bases. Germline CDR1 LNHDA, CDR2 SQIVND (reference sequence). The V gene end was trimmed by 6 bases and the J gene end by 1 base; junction bases not matched to a gene: 10. The CDR3 contains 17 residues. The CDR3 bases are TGTGCCAGTAGCACCGACGGACTAGCGCGCGCCAAAAACATTCAGTACTTC. This encodes CASSTDGLARAKNIQYF.

In regard to this clone: The germline gene is not matched at one end of the junction; a read error may be the cause. The V and J genes are TRBV7-7 and TRBJ2-1, with D perhaps matching TRBD1 (6 bases). The CDR3 has 15 residues. The V gene's germline CDR1 is SSHAT and CDR2 FNYEAQ (reference sequence). CDR3 bases: TGTGCTAGCAGCTTATCTTGGCAGGGGTCCAATGAGCAGTTCTTC. It specifies CASSLSWQGSNEQFF. Looking up the rest from reference TRBV7-7 and TRBJ2-1 gives the full variable domain: GAGVSQSPRYKVTKRGQDVTLRCDPISSHATLYWYQQALGQGPEFLTYFNYEAQPDKSGLPSDRFSAERPEGSISTLTIQRTEQRDSAMYRCASSLSWQGSNEQFFGPGTRLTVL.

This clone appeared once. The rearrangement links TRBV27 to TRBJ2-7; D uncertain. From germline, CDR1 is MNHEY and CDR2 SMNVEV (reference sequence). The CDR3 spans 13 residues. Between the trimmed V and J ends, which lost 7 bases and 4 bases, there was a span of 14 bases. CDR3 sequence reads: CASTSGSAYEQYF. The CDR3, as DNA: TGTGCCAGCACCTCCGGGTCGGCTTACGAGCAGTACTTC.

The chain recombines TRBV6-5 with TRBJ2-4; D may be TRBD1 (5 bases). Trimming took off 6 bases at V and 3 bases at J, with 12 bases between the two ends. The V gene's germline CDR1 is MNHEY and CDR2 SVGAGI. The CDR3 totals 14 residues. This CDR3 is CASRTGQDKNIQYF. The CDR3 DNA reads TGTGCCAGCAGGACCGGACAAGACAAAAACATTCAGTACTTC.

This clone was seen a handful of times. This sequence joins TRBV5-4 and TRBJ1-2, with D unclear. The CDR3 is made up of 11 amino acids. Germline-derived CDR1 and CDR2 are SGHNT and YYREEE (reference sequence). The V end was cut by 4 bases, the J end by 5 bases, with 6 bases between. The CDR3 loop reads CASSVGYGYTF. The CDR3 bases are TGTGCCAGCAGCGTGGGGTATGGCTACACCTTC.

The V and J genes are TRBV7-2 and TRBJ2-1; D is unclear. The CDR3 is 12 residues long. Trimming took off 1 base at V and 11 bases at J, with 9 bases between the two ends. In germline, CDR1 is SGHTA, CDR2 FQGNSA. Here the CDR3 reads CASSLEGRKQFF. CDR3 nucleotides: TGTGCCAGCAGCTTAGAGGGCAGGAAGCAGTTCTTC.